The 16 T cell receptor beta chains presented below share a single source sample, sequenced in a study of response to subunit inactivated influenza vaccine. TCRdb used MiXCR to reprocess the RT-PCR reads, holding one entry per CDR3 protein. Here the sample spans about 570,000 distinct CDR3 sequences, about 11% being singletons. The same sample was also used in a study of T cells expressing NK-cell markers. That report adds: With UMIs, 5'RACE template switching was used to make TCR beta cDNA.

The sequencing used PBMCs from blood, collected on the day of vaccination. The receptors originated from a man aged 50-59 years who received an inactivated influenza vaccine.

This clonotype was counted a few times. The chain joins TRBV20-1 to TRBJ2-1; TRBD1 might be the D (6 bases). Germline lookup yields CDR1 DFQATT and CDR2 SNEGSKA (reference sequence). The CDR3 is 16 residues long. Trimming removed 0 bases from V and 8 bases from J, with 20 bases in between. CDR3: CSAREYLRGQWDEQFF. The CDR3 DNA reads TGCAGTGCTAGAGAATATTTAAGGGGACAATGGGATGAGCAGTTCTTC.

This rearrangement joins TRBV4-2 to TRBJ2-7; D gene uncertain. Germline CDR1 LGHNA, CDR2 YNFKEQ. V lost 4 bases and J 3 bases, leaving 13 bases between the germline ends. There are 14 residues in the CDR3. In DNA form, the CDR3 reads TGTGCCAGCAGCCTCGGGCTCCACTGCTACGAGCAGTACTTC. Translating it yields CASSLGLHCYEQYF.

This clonotype came up a few times. CDR3 region: CASSLKRSTEAFF. As DNA, the CDR3 is TGTGCCAGCAGTTTGAAACGGTCTACTGAAGCTTTCTTT. The chain couples TRBV12-3 or TRBV12-4 to TRBJ1-1; D is undetermined. There are 13 residues in the CDR3. Trimming left V 3 bases short and J 5 bases short, with 10 bases between.

The CDR3 protein is CASSLDGGRLTGELFF. Here the CDR3 DNA reads TGTGCCAGCAGCTTGGACGGGGGGAGGCTCACCGGGGAGCTGTTTTTT. This chain uses TRBV7-2 with TRBJ2-2; 7 bases align to TRBD2. The J segment lost 4 bases and the V segment lost 3 bases, leaving 8 bases of the junction unmatched. This CDR3 is built from 16 residues. The germline gives CDR1 SGHTA, CDR2 FQGNSA.

Comments on this clonotype: A much bigger clone sits one base away, suggesting this may be a read error. The chain joins TRBV15 to TRBJ2-7; no definite D call. Trimming left V 0 bases short and J 3 bases short, with 3 bases between. Germline-derived CDR1 and CDR2 are LNHNV and YYDKDF (reference sequence). The CDR3 is 12 residues long. The CDR3 loop is CATSRDYYEQYF. DNA for the CDR3: TGTGCCACCAGCAGAGACTACTACGAGCAGTACTTC.

The CDR3 DNA reads as TGTGCCGGGGGACAGGGACCTGGGGCCCAGCATTTT. This translates into CAGGQGPGAQHF. V usage is TRBV21-1 and J usage is TRBJ1-5; the table's D call of TRBD1 was not tested on the DNA. TRBV21-1 is recorded as a pseudogene. CDR3 length equals 12 residues.

In this sample, this clonotype turned up many times. The chain has TRBV12-3 or TRBV12-4 and TRBJ2-7, with a weak D call TRBD2 (5 bases). V lost 7 bases and J lost 0, with 13 bases in between. This CDR3 has 14 amino acids. The CDR3, as DNA: TGTGCCAGCACTTCAGTCGGGGTCTCCTACGAGCAGTACTTC. Amino acids: CASTSVGVSYEQYF.

The V and J genes are TRBV12-3 or TRBV12-4 and TRBJ1-1; D may be TRBD1 (5 bases). The CDR3 contains 14 residues. V lost 3 bases, J lost 0 bases, and 8 bases lay in between. In nucleotides, the CDR3 is TGTGCCAGCAGTTTTGAGGGGTTGAACACTGAAGCTTTCTTT. Encoded protein: CASSFEGLNTEAFF.

This clonotype was observed a handful of times. V and J are TRBV20-1 and TRBJ2-1; D is perhaps TRBD2 (6 bases). V lost 2 bases and J lost 3, with 20 bases in between. The CDR3 has 17 residues. Germline V gene sequence: CDR1 DFQATT, CDR2 SNEGSKA (reference sequence). CDR3 loop: CSARSGVAEFGYNEQFF. The CDR3 DNA sequence: TGCAGTGCTAGAAGTGGTGTAGCGGAGTTCGGCTACAATGAGCAGTTCTTC.

This clonotype has a count of ten or more. This chain links TRBV12-3 or TRBV12-4 with TRBJ2-5; D might be TRBD1 or TRBD2, each matching 5 bases. V shed 5 bases and J shed 1 base, with 8 bases lying between them. CDR3 size: 13 residues. In DNA, the CDR3 is TGTGCCAGCAGTCGGGACGGCCAAGAGACCCAGTACTTC. This sequence encodes CASSRDGQETQYF.

This sequence joins TRBV20-1 and TRBJ2-2; D ambiguous. CDR1 is DFQATT, CDR2 SNEGSKA, per germline (reference sequence). The CDR3 consists of 12 residues. The CDR3 DNA sequence: TGCGGGTTGAAAATTATAACCGGGGAGCTGTTTTTT. Amino acids: CGLKIITGELFF.

This clonotype was seen repeatedly, ten times or more. The chain is built from TRBV6-1 and TRBJ1-5; D not resolved. V was pared by 7 bases and J by 1 base, with 8 bases between. CDR3 length: 13 amino acids. The germline V gene has CDR1 MNHNS and CDR2 SASEGT. CDR3 residues: CASKRVSNQPQHF. CDR3 nucleotide sequence: TGTGCCAGCAAAAGGGTGAGCAATCAGCCCCAGCATTTT.

The chain combines TRBV11-2 with TRBJ2-3; 12 positions match TRBD1. With V trimmed by 1 base and J by 4 bases, 9 bases remained unmatched. Germline V CDR1 and CDR2: SGHAT, FQNNGV. The length of the CDR3 is 18 residues. The CDR3 DNA reads TGTGCCAGCAGCTTAGGACCGGGACAGGGGGCATGGGCAGATACGCAGTATTTT. Encoded protein: CASSLGPGQGAWADTQYF.

V usage is TRBV5-1 and J usage is TRBJ1-3; tentative D call: TRBD1 (6 bases). The V end was cut by 5 bases, the J end by 4 bases, with 10 bases between. CDR1 is SGHRS, CDR2 YFSETQ, per germline. The CDR3 has 13 residues. CDR3 nucleotide sequence: TGCGCCAGCAGTCCAGGGGTCGGAAACACCATATATTTT. Amino acid sequence: CASSPGVGNTIYF.

The chain employs TRBV20-1 and TRBJ2-4, with a weak D call TRBD1 (5 bases). From germline, CDR1 is DFQATT and CDR2 SNEGSKA (reference sequence). V dropped 5 bases and J dropped 6 bases, with 11 bases sitting between them. The CDR3 extends over 12 amino acids. CDR3 in amino acids: CSAAPQANIQYF. The CDR3 coding sequence is TGCAGTGCTGCCCCACAGGCAAACATTCAGTACTTC.

The chain recombines TRBV5-1 with TRBJ2-7; TRBD1 aligns across 9 bases. The CDR3 sequence is 14 residues long. From germline, CDR1 is SGHRS and CDR2 YFSETQ. The junction had 5 bases not matched to a gene; V was cut back by 4 bases and J by 3 bases. This CDR3 is CASSPTGGLYEQYF. In DNA, the CDR3 is TGCGCCAGCAGCCCCACAGGGGGCCTCTACGAGCAGTACTTC.